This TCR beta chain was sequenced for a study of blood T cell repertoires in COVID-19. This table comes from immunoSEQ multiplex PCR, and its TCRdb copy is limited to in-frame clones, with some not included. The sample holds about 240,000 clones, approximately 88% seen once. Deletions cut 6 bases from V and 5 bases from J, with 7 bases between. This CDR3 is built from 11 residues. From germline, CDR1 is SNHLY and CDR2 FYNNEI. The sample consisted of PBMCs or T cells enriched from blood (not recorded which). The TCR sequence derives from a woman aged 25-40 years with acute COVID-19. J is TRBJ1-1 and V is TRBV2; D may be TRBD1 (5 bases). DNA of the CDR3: TGTGCCAGCAGGGAGGGGACTGAAGCTTTCTTT. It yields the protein CASREGTEAFF.